This T cell receptor (beta chain) was captured by sequencing in a study of CD8 T cells in Susac syndrome. This clonotype was recorded once. The germline gives CDR1 SGHDT, CDR2 YYEEEE. This CDR3 comprises 13 residues. The ends were cut back, 3 bases at V and 9 bases at J, with 16 bases in the middle. CD8+ and CD4+ blood T cells underwent TCR beta sequencing. Random hexamers were used to reverse transcribe about 0.5 to 1 ug of RNA. TCRdb re-called the immunoSEQ multiplex PCR reads with MiXCR, one entry per CDR3 protein. The sample lists a few hundred thousand distinct CDR3 sequences, around nine tenths occurring once.

This receptor was taken from a human donor with multiple sclerosis. The gene calls are TRBV5-6 and TRBJ2-7, with D perhaps matching TRBD2 (6 bases). Specimen: CD8+ T cells from PBMCs. CDR3 sequence: CASSYLAGGTQYF. Written as DNA, the CDR3 is TGTGCCAGCAGCTACCTGGCCGGCGGGACGCAGTACTTC.